The T cell receptor beta chain under discussion was sequenced for a study of T cell responses to AZD1222 COVID-19 vaccine. Whole-study results and caveats: Following two doses of AZD1222, Spike-specific TCR breadth and depth rose. No day 14 peak samples; only post-peak repertoires were characterized. Only five or six people who got AZD1222 tested seropositive at baseline.

The table came from immunoSEQ multiplex PCR; TCRdb's copy has only in-frame clones and leaves some out. The sample records roughly 130,000 clones, 80% to 90% being singletons. Trimming removed 7 bases at V and 10 bases at J, with 20 bases between. Per germline, CDR1 SGHTA and CDR2 FQGNSA. The CDR3 extends over 15 amino acids. About this clone: Its matching antigen is unknown.

This material consisted of peripheral blood, taken on day 0 of AZD1222 vaccination. The V call is TRBV7-2, the J call TRBJ1-6, with D possibly matching TRBD1 (6 bases). The sequence was collected from an adult in good health. The CDR3 sequence: CASTSPRGAGSPLHF. The CDR3 nucleotides read TGTGCCAGCACCTCACCTCGGGGGGCTGGCTCACCCCTCCACTTT. The full variable domain, its missing parts supplied by reference TRBV7-2 and TRBJ1-6, is GAGVSQSPSNKVTEKGKDVELRCDPISGHTALYWYRQSLGQGLEFLIYFQGNSAPDKSGLPSDRFSAERTGGSVSTLTIQRTQQEDSAVYLCASTSPRGAGSPLHFGNGTRLTVT.